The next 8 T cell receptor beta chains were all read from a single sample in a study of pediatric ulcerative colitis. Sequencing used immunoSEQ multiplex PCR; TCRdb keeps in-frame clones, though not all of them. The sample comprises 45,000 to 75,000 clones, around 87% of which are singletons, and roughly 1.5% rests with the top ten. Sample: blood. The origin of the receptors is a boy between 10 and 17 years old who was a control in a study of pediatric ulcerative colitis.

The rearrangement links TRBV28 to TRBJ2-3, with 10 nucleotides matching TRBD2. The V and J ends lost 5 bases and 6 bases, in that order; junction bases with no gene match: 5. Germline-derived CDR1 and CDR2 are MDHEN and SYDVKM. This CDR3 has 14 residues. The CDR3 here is CASSTSGIRDTQYF. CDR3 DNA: TGTGCCAGCAGTACTAGCGGGATAAGGGATACGCAGTATTTT. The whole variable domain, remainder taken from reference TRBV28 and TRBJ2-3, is DVKVTQSSRYLVKRTGEKVFLECVQDMDHENMFWYRQDPGLGLRLIYFSYDVKMKEKGDIPEGYSVSREKKERFSLILESASTNQTSMYLCASSTSGIRDTQYFGPGTRLTVL.

In nucleotides, the CDR3 is TGTGCCAGCCCTTTTCCAGGGACAGGGGAGAACACCGGGGAGCTGTTTTTT. Amino acids: CASPFPGTGENTGELFF. The V gene is TRBV7-9, the J gene TRBJ2-2; 10 bases match TRBD1. With V trimmed by 8 bases and J by 1 base, 10 bases remained unmatched. The germline gives CDR1 SEHNR, CDR2 FQNEAQ (reference sequence). The CDR3 covers 17 residues.

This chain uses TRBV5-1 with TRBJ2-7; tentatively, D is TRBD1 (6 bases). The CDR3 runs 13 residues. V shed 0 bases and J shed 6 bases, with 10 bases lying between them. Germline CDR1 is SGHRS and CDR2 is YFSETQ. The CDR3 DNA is TGCGCCAGCAGCTTGGAGGGGGTTTTCGAGCAGTACTTC. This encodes CASSLEGVFEQYF.

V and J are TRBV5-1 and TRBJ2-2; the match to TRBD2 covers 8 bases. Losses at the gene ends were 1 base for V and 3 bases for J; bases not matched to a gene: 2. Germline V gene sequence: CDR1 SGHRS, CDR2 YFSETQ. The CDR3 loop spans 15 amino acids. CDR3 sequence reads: CASSLSSGDTGELFF. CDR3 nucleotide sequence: TGCGCCAGCAGCTTGAGTAGCGGGGACACCGGGGAGCTGTTTTTT.

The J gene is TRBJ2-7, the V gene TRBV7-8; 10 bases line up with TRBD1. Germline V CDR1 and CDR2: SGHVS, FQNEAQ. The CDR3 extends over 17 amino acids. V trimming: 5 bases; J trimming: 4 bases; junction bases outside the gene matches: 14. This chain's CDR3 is CASSPGDRGRGGYEQYF. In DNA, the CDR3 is TGTGCCAGCAGCCCAGGGGACAGGGGAAGAGGAGGATACGAGCAGTACTTC. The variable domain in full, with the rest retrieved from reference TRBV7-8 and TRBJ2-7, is GAGVSQSPRYKVAKRGQDVALRCDPISGHVSLFWYQQALGQGPEFLTYFQNEAQLDKSGLPSDRFFAERPEGSVSTLKIQRTQQEDSAVYLCASSPGDRGRGGYEQYFGPGTRLTVT.

CDR3 in DNA: TGTGCCACCAGCGGGGAGATCTCTGGGGCCAACGTCCTGACTTTC. This gives the protein CATSGEISGANVLTF. The chain couples TRBV15 to TRBJ2-6, with a weak D call TRBD2 (5 bases). The germline CDR1 and CDR2 sequences are LNHNV and YYDKDF (reference sequence). With 5 bases removed from V and 0 bases from J, the gap between germline ends came to 8 bases. The CDR3 runs 15 residues.

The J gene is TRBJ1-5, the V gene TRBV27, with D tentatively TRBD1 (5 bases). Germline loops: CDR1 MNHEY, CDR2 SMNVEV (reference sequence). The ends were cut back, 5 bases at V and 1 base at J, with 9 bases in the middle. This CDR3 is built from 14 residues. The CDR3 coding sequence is TGTGCCAGCAGTCCCGGGACGAGCAATCAGCCCCAGCATTTT. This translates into CASSPGTSNQPQHF.

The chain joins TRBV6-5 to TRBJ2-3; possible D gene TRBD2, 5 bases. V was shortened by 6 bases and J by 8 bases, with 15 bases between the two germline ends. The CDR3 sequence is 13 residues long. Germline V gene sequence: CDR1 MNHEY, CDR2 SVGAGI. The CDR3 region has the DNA TGTGCCAGCAGCCGCACCCCGGAGGTTACGCAGTATTTT. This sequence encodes CASSRTPEVTQYF.